The 19 T cell receptor beta chains below come from one sample, sequenced in a study of blood T cell repertoires in COVID-19 (TCRdb year 2020). To prepare the library, the immunoSEQ multiplex PCR assay was applied. TCRdb took over this immuneACCESS table, retaining in-frame rearrangements with V and J assigned. Such tables are incomplete; in checked studies, under half of the missing clones stem from an unresolved V gene, and the remainder is unexplained. Counted in this sample were some 120,000 clones; around four fifths of them appeared once. The ten largest clonotypes hold roughly 20% of the sample. The sequenced material came from peripheral blood. The origin of the receptors is a man at least 80 years old with acute or convalescent COVID-19.

The V and J genes are TRBV7-8 and TRBJ2-7, with a weak D call TRBD1 (6 bases). The germline gives CDR1 SGHVS, CDR2 FQNEAQ. The V end was cut by 5 bases, the J end by 3 bases, with 20 bases between. There are 16 residues in the CDR3. This CDR3 reads CASSPSRDKGDYEQYF. Written as DNA, the CDR3 is TGTGCCAGCAGCCCTAGTCGGGACAAGGGGGACTACGAGCAGTACTTC.

This clone was counted a single time. V is TRBV24-1 and J is TRBJ2-3; perhaps TRBD1 as D (6 bases). The CDR3 length is 15 residues. CDR1 is KGHDR, CDR2 SFDVKD, per germline. Trimming shortened V by 4 bases and J by 7 bases, and 17 bases separated the two germline ends. CDR3 amino acids: CATSDPGTPQNTQYF. Here the CDR3 DNA reads TGTGCCACCAGTGACCCCGGGACACCACAGAATACGCAGTATTTT.

This chain joins TRBV11-2 and TRBJ1-4; unclear D gene. The CDR3 consists of 13 residues. Trimming took 5 bases from V and 8 from J, leaving 12 bases between them. The germline CDR1 and CDR2 sequences are SGHAT and FQNNGV. The CDR3 sequence: CASSPSPVEKLFF. Written as DNA, the CDR3 is TGTGCCAGCAGCCCCTCCCCCGTGGAAAAACTGTTTTTT.

This chain uses TRBV14 with TRBJ2-1, with 9 bases that match TRBD2. Losses at the gene ends were 3 bases for V and 10 bases for J; bases not matched to a gene: 4. Germline assignment: CDR1 SGHDN and CDR2 FVKESK. The CDR3 contains 13 residues. CDR3 sequence reads: CASSQGLALEQFF. In DNA form, the CDR3 reads TGTGCCAGCAGCCAGGGACTAGCTTTGGAGCAGTTCTTC.

The genes are TRBV2 and TRBJ2-6, with TRBD1 matching over 7 bases. The CDR3 contains 14 residues. Trimming took 7 bases from V and 2 from J; bases not matched to a gene: 2. CDR1 and CDR2 (germline): SNHLY, FYNNEI. This CDR3 reads CASTTGAGANVLTF. The CDR3 region has the DNA TGTGCCAGCACAACAGGGGCTGGGGCCAACGTCCTGACTTTC.

V is TRBV12-3 or TRBV12-4 and J is TRBJ2-7; no reliable D call. Trimming removed 6 bases at V and 0 bases at J, with 6 bases between. The length of the CDR3 is 12 residues. The CDR3 spells CASSRSSYEQYF. The CDR3 nucleotides read TGTGCCAGCAGCCGGAGCTCCTACGAGCAGTACTTC.

This chain links TRBV5-4 with TRBJ2-3; 11 bases are a match to TRBD1. This CDR3 is built from 15 residues. Unmatched junction bases numbered 5, after V lost 4 bases and J lost 4 bases. Looked up from germline, CDR1 is SGHNT and CDR2 is YYREEE (reference sequence). Here the CDR3 reads CASSPRTGGADTQYF. DNA of the CDR3: TGTGCCAGCAGCCCCAGGACAGGGGGCGCAGATACGCAGTATTTT.

This chain connects TRBV10-3 to TRBJ2-7, with TRBD2 matching over 10 bases. CDR3 size: 14 residues. Germline trimming cut 4 bases from V and 4 bases from J; bases unmatched to any gene: 4. The germline CDR1 and CDR2 sequences are ENHRY and SYGVKD. This chain's CDR3 is CAISGSGGGYEQYF. Here the CDR3 DNA reads TGTGCCATCAGTGGGAGCGGGGGGGGATACGAGCAGTACTTC.

V gene TRBV10-3 combines with J gene TRBJ2-3; 9 bases agree with TRBD2. With V trimmed by 10 bases and J by 4 bases, 12 bases remained unmatched. The CDR3 extends over 15 amino acids. Per germline, CDR1 ENHRY and CDR2 SYGVKD. The CDR3 region has the DNA TGTGCCACCCTCCCCGAGCGGGGGGTTTCAGATACGCAGTATTTT. This encodes CATLPERGVSDTQYF.

The gene calls are TRBV5-4 and TRBJ1-2; D is uncertain. This CDR3 is built from 18 residues. Germline V gene lookup returns CDR1 SGHNT and CDR2 YYREEE (reference sequence). The V and J ends lost 0 bases and 3 bases respectively, with 21 bases between them. The CDR3 region has the DNA TGTGCCAGCAGCTTGGAGACGGCAGGCCCCACACCTTACTATGGCTACACCTTC. Translation: CASSLETAGPTPYYGYTF.

J is TRBJ2-7 and V is TRBV5-4; D possibly corresponds to TRBD2 (6 bases). Germline CDR1 reads SGHNT; CDR2 reads YYREEE (reference sequence). The V end lost 9 bases, the J end lost 2 bases, and 12 bases lay between the germline ends. This CDR3 contains 12 residues. CDR3 nucleotide sequence: TGTGCCACCGGGACTGAAGCCTACGAGCAGTACTTC. Protein sequence: CATGTEAYEQYF. Looking up the rest from reference TRBV5-4 and TRBJ2-7 gives the full variable domain: ETGVTQSPTHLIKTRGQQVTLRCSSQSGHNTVSWYQQALGQGPQFIFQYYREEENGRGNFPPRFSGLQFPNYSSELNVNALELDDSALYLCATGTEAYEQYFGPGTRLTVT.

This sequence joins TRBV6-6 and TRBJ2-7; unclear D gene. CDR3 size: 13 residues. Germline CDR1 is MNHNY and CDR2 is SVGAGI (reference sequence). V lost 2 bases and J 2 bases, leaving 7 bases between the germline ends. The CDR3 nucleotides read TGTGCCAGCAGTTACGAGGCCGCCTACGAGCAGTACTTC. It specifies CASSYEAAYEQYF.

The chain uses TRBV6-2 or TRBV6-3 and TRBJ2-7; the D gene is possibly TRBD1 (6 bases). CDR3 length: 11 residues. Germline assignment: CDR1 MNHEY and CDR2 SVGEGT. V was pared by 5 bases and J by 5 bases, with 7 bases between. This CDR3 reads CASSRGNEQYF. The CDR3 nucleotides are TGTGCCAGCAGTAGGGGGAACGAGCAGTACTTC.

This chain links TRBV15 with TRBJ2-5, with TRBD2 identical over 7 bases. The V and J ends lost 6 bases and 3 bases, in that order; junction bases with no gene match: 13. Germline CDR1 and CDR2: LNHNV and YYDKDF (reference sequence). CDR3 length: 16 residues. The CDR3 spells CATRGQGLGREETQYF. The CDR3, as DNA: TGTGCCACCAGAGGCCAAGGTTTGGGGAGGGAAGAGACCCAGTACTTC.

This clone was seen only a few times. The chain carries TRBV7-2 and TRBJ1-6; D is undetermined. The germline gives CDR1 SGHTA, CDR2 FQGNSA. V lost 1 base and J 6 bases, leaving 7 bases between the germline ends. The CDR3 runs 14 residues. The DNA of the CDR3 is TGTGCCAGCAGCTTAGACACCCTTAATTCACCCCTCCACTTT. Translating it yields CASSLDTLNSPLHF.

The rearrangement links TRBV2 to TRBJ1-2, with D uncertain. The CDR3 is 13 residues long. The ends were cut back, 6 bases at V and 2 bases at J, with 10 bases in the middle. Germline V CDR1 and CDR2: SNHLY, FYNNEI. CDR3 nucleotide sequence: TGTGCCAGCAGGATCGGTCTCAACTATGGCTACACCTTC. Translating gives CASRIGLNYGYTF.

J is TRBJ2-5 and V is TRBV6-4; D might be TRBD2 (6 bases). This CDR3 contains 18 residues. The V and J ends lost 2 bases and 5 bases respectively, with 24 bases between them. CDR1 and CDR2 (germline): MRHNA, SNTAGT. CDR3 sequence: CASSDPKPFDGAGETQYF. As DNA, the CDR3 is TGTGCCAGCAGTGACCCAAAGCCCTTCGACGGGGCGGGGGAGACCCAGTACTTC.

The chain couples TRBV2 to TRBJ1-1; D is undetermined. Germline lookup yields CDR1 SNHLY and CDR2 FYNNEI. The CDR3 extends over 16 amino acids. V gave up 8 bases and J gave up 0 bases, with 19 bases separating them. The CDR3 loop reads CASRLWEGQMNTEAFF. The DNA of the CDR3 is TGTGCCAGCCGCCTCTGGGAGGGCCAAATGAACACTGAAGCTTTCTTT.

Of note for this clone: Other nucleotide sequences from this sample produce the same CDR3. This chain joins TRBV3-1 (or the pseudogene TRBV3-2) and TRBJ1-1; D is uncertain. V gave up 1 base and J gave up 0 bases, with 9 bases separating them. CDR3 length: 15 residues. The germline V gene encodes CDR1 LGHDT and CDR2 YNNKEL (reference sequence). CDR3 loop: CASSQGSRMNTEAFF. CDR3 coding DNA: TGTGCCAGCAGCCAAGGGTCGAGGATGAACACTGAAGCTTTCTTT.